The rows below give T cell receptor beta chains drawn from one sample of a study of blood T cells in healthy people across ages. TCRdb independently ran MiXCR on the 5' RACE reads; one entry per CDR3 protein. The data hold 1.4 million or so distinct CDR3 sequences, with approximately 43% observed a single time. Sample: blood. Receptors were obtained from a woman aged 18-29 years in good health. Both conserved end residues are trimmed from each CDR3. Fields, in order: V gene, J gene, clone size, CDR3 protein. Clone sizes are given selectively: once, few, many, or a class where the clone is expanded.

v_call: TRBV7-9; j_call: TRBJ1-4; clone_size: .; cdr3_aa: ASGSRGRSEKLF
v_call: TRBV6-2/TRBV6-3; j_call: TRBJ1-2; clone_size: .; cdr3_aa: ASIRPGENYGYT
v_call: TRBV20-1; j_call: TRBJ2-7; clone_size: .; cdr3_aa: SASDRSQFFYEQY
v_call: TRBV6-1; j_call: TRBJ1-1; clone_size: .; cdr3_aa: ASSEVSFRRNTEAF
v_call: TRBV2; j_call: TRBJ2-1; clone_size: .; cdr3_aa: ASTSYPRGHEQF
v_call: TRBV20-1; j_call: TRBJ1-1; clone_size: .; cdr3_aa: SASGSTGVAGEAF
v_call: TRBV28; j_call: TRBJ2-5; clone_size: .; cdr3_aa: VSSLAPGQGEETQY
v_call: TRBV20-1; j_call: TRBJ2-1; clone_size: .; cdr3_aa: SAREVSGSDYEQF
v_call: TRBV7-9; j_call: TRBJ2-7; clone_size: .; cdr3_aa: ASSLPLGQRGTYEQY
v_call: TRBV29-1; j_call: TRBJ1-1; clone_size: .; cdr3_aa: SGHREGTEAF
v_call: TRBV7-2; j_call: TRBJ2-1; clone_size: many; cdr3_aa: ASSPHRSSYNEQF
v_call: TRBV2; j_call: TRBJ1-1; clone_size: .; cdr3_aa: ASSEKGIAEAF
v_call: TRBV7-9; j_call: TRBJ2-7; clone_size: few; cdr3_aa: ASSLVQSHYEQY
v_call: TRBV7-2; j_call: TRBJ2-3; clone_size: .; cdr3_aa: ASSYHRDLYKY
v_call: TRBV20-1; j_call: TRBJ1-5; clone_size: .; cdr3_aa: SASGGAAGNQPQH
v_call: TRBV2; j_call: TRBJ2-1; clone_size: .; cdr3_aa: ASSAGRLNNEQF
v_call: TRBV12-3/TRBV12-4; j_call: TRBJ2-4; clone_size: few; cdr3_aa: ASRPYLAKNIQY
v_call: TRBV20-1; j_call: TRBJ2-3; clone_size: .; cdr3_aa: SAHPPGTDTQY
v_call: TRBV20-1; j_call: TRBJ2-1; clone_size: .; cdr3_aa: SARGGNSGSLNEQF
v_call: TRBV7-3; j_call: TRBJ2-1; clone_size: few; cdr3_aa: ASSPKTSGRHEQF
v_call: TRBV20-1; j_call: TRBJ2-7; clone_size: .; cdr3_aa: SAPRAGVSGDEQY
v_call: TRBV9; j_call: TRBJ1-4; clone_size: .; cdr3_aa: ASSAGEGLNEKLF
v_call: TRBV11-1; j_call: TRBJ2-7; clone_size: .; cdr3_aa: ASSQDRVGEQY
v_call: TRBV27; j_call: TRBJ2-1; clone_size: .; cdr3_aa: ASSLRFPGNEQF
v_call: TRBV10-3; j_call: TRBJ2-7; clone_size: .; cdr3_aa: AISAGRNEYEQY
v_call: TRBV7-2; j_call: TRBJ1-1; clone_size: .; cdr3_aa: ASSPDPGTAF
v_call: TRBV12-3/TRBV12-4; j_call: TRBJ1-2; clone_size: .; cdr3_aa: ASSFDKGYT
v_call: TRBV5-1; j_call: TRBJ1-1; clone_size: .; cdr3_aa: ASSSQPPQTGRGLKTEAF
v_call: TRBV20-1; j_call: TRBJ2-2; clone_size: .; cdr3_aa: SANAPGHRNTGELF
v_call: TRBV29-1; j_call: TRBJ2-1; clone_size: .; cdr3_aa: SGADSSETQF
v_call: TRBV6-2/TRBV6-3; j_call: TRBJ2-7; clone_size: .; cdr3_aa: ASTLRPGGAGNEQY
v_call: TRBV29-1; j_call: TRBJ1-4; clone_size: .; cdr3_aa: SVPDRGGEKLF
v_call: TRBV28; j_call: .; clone_size: .; cdr3_aa: ASNLSPETQY
v_call: TRBV18; j_call: TRBJ2-5; clone_size: .; cdr3_aa: ASSPSGTGGQETQY
v_call: TRBV5-1; j_call: TRBJ2-5; clone_size: .; cdr3_aa: ASSLRGNQETQY
v_call: TRBV20-1; j_call: TRBJ2-5; clone_size: .; cdr3_aa: SARGTRVEETQY
v_call: TRBV5-1; j_call: TRBJ1-6; clone_size: .; cdr3_aa: ASSFTGNSPLH
v_call: TRBV7-8; j_call: TRBJ1-1; clone_size: few; cdr3_aa: ASSLAPAGNTEAF
v_call: TRBV20-1; j_call: TRBJ2-3; clone_size: few; cdr3_aa: SARDPGQRTDTQY
v_call: TRBV13; j_call: TRBJ2-1; clone_size: few; cdr3_aa: ASSRAQLVHEQF
v_call: TRBV29-1; j_call: TRBJ2-1; clone_size: many; cdr3_aa: SVEGLAGVNEQF
v_call: TRBV9; j_call: TRBJ2-3; clone_size: .; cdr3_aa: ASSLSGAGSLGTQY
v_call: TRBV11-2; j_call: .; clone_size: .; cdr3_aa: ASSLVGAGTSGFSSYNEQY
v_call: TRBV5-5; j_call: TRBJ2-7; clone_size: few; cdr3_aa: ASSLDLEQY
v_call: TRBV9; j_call: TRBJ2-3; clone_size: .; cdr3_aa: ASSPHPRTSTDTQY
v_call: TRBV12-3/TRBV12-4; j_call: TRBJ1-1; clone_size: .; cdr3_aa: ASKGQGTAVNTEAF
v_call: TRBV28; j_call: TRBJ1-1; clone_size: few; cdr3_aa: ASRDGFAEAF
v_call: TRBV12-3/TRBV12-4; j_call: TRBJ1-5; clone_size: .; cdr3_aa: ASSYDGLNQPQH
v_call: TRBV25-1; j_call: TRBJ1-2; clone_size: few; cdr3_aa: ASSEGLGYT
v_call: TRBV12-3/TRBV12-4; j_call: TRBJ2-2; clone_size: once; cdr3_aa: ASRKQGTGELF
v_call: TRBV20-1; j_call: TRBJ1-2; clone_size: few; cdr3_aa: SGRLGGYGYT
v_call: TRBV20-1; j_call: TRBJ2-1; clone_size: .; cdr3_aa: SARKRAGGSYNEQF
v_call: TRBV20-1; j_call: TRBJ1-4; clone_size: .; cdr3_aa: SARGQGGFSFGEKLF
v_call: TRBV7-8; j_call: TRBJ2-7; clone_size: .; cdr3_aa: ASSTDRLSYEQY
v_call: TRBV9; j_call: TRBJ2-2; clone_size: .; cdr3_aa: ASSVGGLQNTGELF
v_call: TRBV12-3/TRBV12-4; j_call: TRBJ2-3; clone_size: .; cdr3_aa: ASSLARDRTTDTQY
v_call: TRBV4-3; j_call: TRBJ1-4; clone_size: .; cdr3_aa: ASSHEQGKLF
v_call: TRBV19; j_call: TRBJ2-7; clone_size: .; cdr3_aa: AVQGTYEQY
v_call: TRBV4-3; j_call: TRBJ1-1; clone_size: many; cdr3_aa: ASSRTRGLNTEAF
v_call: TRBV30; j_call: TRBJ1-5; clone_size: .; cdr3_aa: AWITRGTDYSNQPQH